The 26 T cell receptor beta chains presented below share a single source sample, sequenced in a study of blood T cell repertoires in COVID-19. Produced via immunoSEQ multiplex PCR; TCRdb's table is partial and in-frame only. The repertoire holds 72,000 or so clones, about 90% seen once, with approximately 1.5% in the top ten. The sample consisted of peripheral blood. All receptors come from a man aged 60-69 years with acute or convalescent COVID-19.

The V gene is TRBV5-1, the J gene TRBJ1-1; D might be TRBD1 (6 bases). V lost 0 bases and J lost 1, with 13 bases in between. This CDR3 has 16 residues. Per the germline V gene, CDR1 is SGHRS and CDR2 is YFSETQ. DNA for the CDR3: TGCGCCAGCAGCTTGGGTCCGGGACAACCGAACACTGAAGCTTTCTTT. Translating it yields CASSLGPGQPNTEAFF.

The chain recombines TRBV12-5 with TRBJ1-1; TRBD1 agrees at 9 bases. V gave up 2 bases and J gave up 6 bases; unmatched junction bases: 7. Germline V gives CDR1 LGHNT, CDR2 FRNRAP. The CDR3 length is 15 residues. CDR3 sequence reads: CASGLLLTGGAEAFF. Written as DNA, the CDR3 is TGTGCTAGTGGTTTGCTTCTCACAGGGGGCGCTGAAGCTTTCTTT.

This chain uses TRBV20-1 with TRBJ2-7, with D possibly matching TRBD2 (5 bases). Germline loops: CDR1 DFQATT, CDR2 SNEGSKA (reference sequence). The V end lost 6 bases, the J end lost 3 bases, and 9 bases lay between the germline ends. CDR3 size: 11 residues. CDR3 protein: CSARRDYEQYF. In DNA form, the CDR3 reads TGCAGTGCGAGACGGGACTACGAGCAGTACTTC.

The CDR3 DNA is TGCGCCAGCAGCTCGACCCAAGGTCGGGGGAATGGCTACACCTTC. Translating gives CASSSTQGRGNGYTF. The chain employs TRBV5-1 and TRBJ1-2; a possible D gene is TRBD1 (5 bases). Looked up from germline, CDR1 is SGHRS and CDR2 is YFSETQ. CDR3 size: 15 residues. Between the trimmed V and J ends, which lost 3 bases and 6 bases, there was a span of 18 bases.

The V and J genes are TRBV18 and TRBJ2-5; perhaps TRBD2 as D (6 bases). V was clipped by 2 bases and J by 5 bases, with 12 bases between them. The CDR3 runs to 14 residues. The germline gives CDR1 KGHSH, CDR2 LQKENI. CDR3 sequence reads: CASSPTSGGETQYF. The CDR3 region has the DNA TGTGCCAGCTCACCAACGTCCGGAGGGGAGACCCAGTACTTC. The complete variable domain, with remaining parts taken from reference TRBV18 and TRBJ2-5, reads NAGVMQNPRHLVRRRGQEARLRCSPMKGHSHVYWYRQLPEEGLKFMVYLQKENIIDESGMPKERFSAEFPKEGPSILRIQQVVRGDSAAYFCASSPTSGGETQYFGPGTRLLVL.

The V call is TRBV15, the J call TRBJ2-3; D not certain. The germline CDR1 and CDR2 sequences are LNHNV and YYDKDF (reference sequence). CDR3 length: 15 amino acids. Trimming took 1 base from V and 4 from J, leaving 12 bases between them. CDR3 sequence: CATSRVIRFADTQYF. DNA for the CDR3: TGTGCCACCAGCAGAGTAATCAGGTTCGCAGATACGCAGTATTTT.

The chain links TRBV19 to TRBJ2-2; tentative D call: TRBD2 (6 bases). The CDR3 contains 12 residues. Trimming took 9 bases from V and 7 from J, leaving 12 bases between them. From germline, CDR1 is LNHDA and CDR2 SQIVND (reference sequence). The DNA for the CDR3 is TGTGCCAGCGGAGGGGTCCTCGGGGAGCTGTTTTTT. Translated, it gives CASGGVLGELFF.

The chain recombines TRBV7-2 with TRBJ2-3; possible D gene TRBD1, 6 bases. CDR3 size: 13 residues. CDR1 and CDR2 (germline): SGHTA, FQGNSA. V gave up 4 bases and J gave up 8 bases, with 13 bases separating them. CDR3 sequence: CASSSNPRGTQYF. CDR3 bases: TGTGCCAGCAGCTCCAATCCCAGGGGTACGCAGTATTTT. The variable domain in full, with the rest retrieved from reference TRBV7-2 and TRBJ2-3, is GAGVSQSPSNKVTEKGKDVELRCDPISGHTALYWYRQSLGQGLEFLIYFQGNSAPDKSGLPSDRFSAERTGGSVSTLTIQRTQQEDSAVYLCASSSNPRGTQYFGPGTRLTVL.

The V call is TRBV10-3, the J call TRBJ1-5; D call uncertain. Germline V gene sequence: CDR1 ENHRY, CDR2 SYGVKD. Trimming shortened V by 4 bases and J by 7 bases, and 14 bases separated the two germline ends. The CDR3 consists of 14 residues. This chain's CDR3 is CAISATVLGQPQHF. The CDR3 DNA sequence: TGTGCCATCAGTGCCACAGTTCTTGGACAGCCCCAGCATTTT.

This chain connects TRBV7-2 to TRBJ1-2; D call uncertain. The CDR3 runs to 14 residues. V was pared by 3 bases and J by 8 bases, with 16 bases between. Germline values: CDR1 SGHTA, CDR2 FQGNSA. This CDR3 reads CASSFQEDLDGYTF. The DNA for the CDR3 is TGTGCCAGCAGCTTCCAGGAGGATTTAGACGGCTACACCTTC.

The chain employs TRBV5-1 and TRBJ1-1; 10 bases are a match to TRBD1. After removal of 0 bases from V and 6 bases from J, the junction contained 5 bases not matched to a gene. The CDR3 is made up of 15 amino acids. Germline CDR1 SGHRS, CDR2 YFSETQ. As DNA, the CDR3 is TGCGCCAGCAGCTTGGATGGGACAGGGGTTGCTGAAGCTTTCTTT. This translates into CASSLDGTGVAEAFF.

On this clone: Other DNA sequences within the sample encode an identical CDR3. V and J are TRBV18 and TRBJ1-5; D unresolved. CDR3 length: 15 amino acids. Per germline, CDR1 KGHSH and CDR2 LQKENI. V gave up 3 bases and J gave up 0 bases, with 9 bases separating them. CDR3 nucleotides: TGTGCCAGCTCACCGCCGGGAGGTAGCAATCAGCCCCAGCATTTT. Translating it yields CASSPPGGSNQPQHF.

The chain carries TRBV24-1 and TRBJ2-1; perhaps TRBD2 as D (7 bases). Per the germline V gene, CDR1 is KGHDR and CDR2 is SFDVKD. Trimming shortened V by 10 bases and J by 6 bases, and 21 bases separated the two germline ends. There are 15 residues in the CDR3. CDR3 protein: CATGTSPGGLNEQFF. The CDR3 nucleotides are TGTGCCACGGGTACTTCGCCGGGGGGCCTCAATGAGCAGTTCTTC.

With respect to this clone: Mismatch with germline at one junction end may stem from a read error. The chain is built from TRBV5-1 and TRBJ1-2, with D unresolved. There are 14 residues in the CDR3. Germline lookup yields CDR1 SGHRS and CDR2 YFSETQ. The CDR3 spells CASRLQPSNYGYTF. CDR3 sequence (DNA): TGCGCCAGCCGCTTACAGCCCAGTAACTATGGCTACACCTTC. Using reference TRBV5-1 and TRBJ1-2 for the parts outside the CDR3, the full variable domain is KAGVTQTPRYLIKTRGQQVTLSCSPISGHRSVSWYQQTPGQGLQFLFEYFSETQRNKGNFPGRFSGRQFSNSRSEMNVSTLELGDSALYLCASRLQPSNYGYTFGSGTRLTVV.

The V gene is TRBV9, the J gene TRBJ1-6, with D possibly TRBD1 on 5 matching bases. V was shortened by 4 bases and J by 6 bases, with 11 bases between the two germline ends. This CDR3 comprises 14 residues. Looked up from germline, CDR1 is SGDLS and CDR2 is YYNGEE. The CDR3 nucleotides are TGTGCCAGCAGCCCCCTGGACACTAATTCACCCCTCCACTTT. This encodes CASSPLDTNSPLHF. Combining the CDR3 with reference TRBV9 and TRBJ1-6 gives the whole variable domain DSGVTQTPKHLITATGQRVTLRCSPRSGDLSVYWYQQSLDQGLQFLIQYYNGEERAKGNILERFSAQQFPDLHSELNLSSLELGDSALYFCASSPLDTNSPLHFGNGTRLTVT.

This clone was picked up one time. This chain joins TRBV19 and TRBJ2-7; D might be TRBD2 (7 bases). This CDR3 comprises 14 residues. Germline V CDR1 and CDR2: LNHDA, SQIVND (reference sequence). The ends were cut back, 7 bases at V and 3 bases at J, with 16 bases in the middle. The CDR3, as DNA: TGTGCCAGTAAAGAGGGGGGAGGGGGCTACGAGCAGTACTTC. It codes for CASKEGGGGYEQYF.

The chain carries TRBV2 and TRBJ1-6; 9 nucleotides agree with TRBD1. This CDR3 spans 14 amino acids. The J segment lost 10 bases and the V segment lost 7 bases, leaving 8 bases of the junction unmatched. The V gene's germline CDR1 is SNHLY and CDR2 FYNNEI. CDR3 nucleotides: TGTGCCAGCAAGAATACAGGGGGCCCATCACCCCTCCACTTT. Protein sequence: CASKNTGGPSPLHF.

This chain links TRBV6-5 with TRBJ1-2; D remains unclear. V was trimmed by 3 bases and J by 8 bases, leaving 13 bases between them. Germline V gene lookup returns CDR1 MNHEY and CDR2 SVGAGI. This CDR3 is 13 amino acids long. In DNA, the CDR3 is TGTGCCAGCAGTTATGTGGCGGGGTCCGGCTACACCTTC. Residues: CASSYVAGSGYTF.

The V and J genes are TRBV7-6 and TRBJ1-2; D remains unclear. Trimming cost V 5 bases and J 4 bases, with 14 bases left between them. The CDR3 is 14 amino acids. Per the germline V gene, CDR1 is SGHVS and CDR2 is FNYEAQ. CDR3 sequence: CASSVAEEGYGYTF. The CDR3 DNA follows: TGTGCCAGCAGCGTGGCAGAGGAGGGCTATGGCTACACCTTC.

The chain recombines TRBV4-2 with TRBJ2-1; D possibly corresponds to TRBD2 (6 bases). V was shortened by 4 bases and J by 9 bases, with 22 bases between the two germline ends. The CDR3 is 16 amino acids. Germline-derived CDR1 and CDR2 are LGHNA and YNFKEQ. The CDR3 spells CASSLPNGGGYGEQFF. The DNA for the CDR3 is TGTGCCAGCAGCCTCCCCAACGGGGGTGGGTACGGTGAGCAGTTCTTC.

V is TRBV3-1 (or the pseudogene TRBV3-2) and J is TRBJ2-2; TRBD2 is a possible D gene (5 bases). The CDR3 has 16 amino acids. The ends were cut back, 1 base at V and 0 bases at J, with 9 bases in the middle. CDR1 is LGHDT, CDR2 YNNKEL, per germline (reference sequence). The CDR3 sequence: CASSQVGLSNTGELFF. In DNA form, the CDR3 reads TGTGCCAGCAGCCAAGTCGGACTCTCGAACACCGGGGAGCTGTTTTTT.

The chain couples TRBV6-5 to TRBJ2-1, with D unclear. The CDR3 extends over 15 amino acids. Germline values: CDR1 MNHEY, CDR2 SVGAGI. V was clipped by 6 bases and J by 4 bases, with 16 bases between them. CDR3 sequence (DNA): TGTGCCAGCAGAGACACTGACGCTGGGTACAATGAGCAGTTCTTC. This codes for CASRDTDAGYNEQFF.

The chain carries TRBV6-2 or TRBV6-3 and TRBJ1-1; 9 nucleotides line up with TRBD1. The CDR3 has 16 amino acids. The germline V gene encodes CDR1 MNHEY and CDR2 SVGEGT. V shed 2 bases and J 4 bases; nucleotides not matched to a gene: 8. DNA of the CDR3: TGTGCCAGCAGTTACCACCCGGACAGGGGTGTCACTGAAGCTTTCTTT. Its translation is CASSYHPDRGVTEAFF.

CDR3 in amino acids: CATRETANTGELFF. The DNA of the CDR3 is TGTGCCACCAGGGAGACAGCGAACACCGGGGAGCTGTTTTTT. The chain is built from TRBV24-1 and TRBJ2-2, with D possibly matching TRBD1 (5 bases). There are 14 residues in the CDR3. The germline V gene encodes CDR1 KGHDR and CDR2 SFDVKD. V lost 7 bases and J lost 0, with 8 bases in between.

This rearrangement joins TRBV7-2 to TRBJ2-5; D may be TRBD1 (6 bases). Looked up from germline, CDR1 is SGHTA and CDR2 is FQGNSA. Deletions cut 9 bases from V and 5 bases from J, with 16 bases between. This CDR3 is built from 13 residues. The CDR3 is CASSQGRVETQYF. CDR3 sequence (DNA): TGTGCCAGTAGCCAGGGGAGAGTGGAGACCCAGTACTTC.

The chain has TRBV12-5 and TRBJ2-2, with a weak D call TRBD1 (6 bases). This CDR3 is built from 16 residues. With 1 base removed from V and 2 bases from J, the gap between germline ends came to 11 bases. Germline values: CDR1 LGHNT, CDR2 FRNRAP. CDR3 region: CASGLGAGANTGELFF. CDR3 DNA sequence: TGTGCTAGTGGTTTGGGGGCAGGGGCTAACACCGGGGAGCTGTTTTTT.